The 9 T cell receptor beta chains given below trace back to one sample, sequenced in a study of T cell responses to AZD1222 COVID-19 vaccine. TCRdb's table, derived via immunoSEQ multiplex PCR, lists solely in-frame clones and lacks some. The sample includes approximately 100,000 clones, roughly 85% of them seen just once. This sample comprised peripheral blood, obtained 28 days after the second AZD1222 dose. The receptor set was obtained from an adult who received the AZD1222 COVID-19 vaccine.

The rearrangement joins TRBV6-5 to TRBJ2-7, with 10 bases identical to TRBD1. The CDR3 contains 14 residues. The V segment lost 8 bases and the J segment 6 bases; nucleotides outside the gene matches: 10. Germline V gene sequence: CDR1 MNHEY, CDR2 SVGAGI. This CDR3 reads CASAPPTGGLEQYF. The CDR3 nucleotides read TGTGCCAGCGCACCCCCGACAGGGGGCCTCGAGCAGTACTTC.

The count of this clone is one. The genes are TRBV5-4 and TRBJ1-4; a possible D gene is TRBD1 (6 bases). Germline V CDR1 and CDR2: SGHNT, YYREEE (reference sequence). Trimming shortened V by 0 bases and J by 8 bases, and 14 bases separated the two germline ends. The CDR3 covers 15 residues. The CDR3 region is CASSLAGAALEKLFF. CDR3 in DNA: TGTGCCAGCAGCTTGGCGGGGGCTGCCCTGGAAAAACTGTTTTTT.

The chain links TRBV7-3 to TRBJ1-1, with D unclear. CDR1 and CDR2 (germline): SGHTA, FQGTGA. This CDR3 has 12 residues. V lost 0 bases, J lost 7 bases, and 6 bases lay in between. CDR3 region: CASSLTGIEAFF. For the CDR3, the DNA is TGTGCCAGCAGCTTAACGGGGATTGAAGCTTTCTTT. Variable domain in full (rest from reference TRBV7-3 and TRBJ1-1): GAGVSQTPSNKVTEKGKYVELRCDPISGHTALYWYRQSLGQGPEFLIYFQGTGAADDSGLPNDRFFAVRPEGSVSTLKIQRTERGDSAVYLCASSLTGIEAFFGQGTRLTVV.

CDR3 DNA sequence: TGTGCCAGCAGTCCCGGGTCTAACTATGGCTACACCTTC. Its translation: CASSPGSNYGYTF. The rearrangement joins TRBV2 to TRBJ1-2; D is unresolved. The CDR3 length is 13 residues. Per the germline V gene, CDR1 is SNHLY and CDR2 is FYNNEI. V lost 5 bases and J lost 0, with 7 bases in between.

The chain combines TRBV7-2 with TRBJ2-1; tentative D call: TRBD2 (5 bases). This CDR3 has 15 residues. Germline CDR1 is SGHTA and CDR2 is FQGNSA. The germline V and J ends were trimmed by 4 bases and 3 bases, with 13 bases remaining between them. The CDR3: CASSSEDLLYNEQFF. The CDR3 DNA reads TGTGCCAGCAGCTCCGAGGACTTACTCTACAATGAGCAGTTCTTC.

The chain combines TRBV3-1 (or the pseudogene TRBV3-2) with TRBJ2-2; D could derive from TRBD1 or TRBD2 (5 bases each). Germline CDR1 LGHDT, CDR2 YNNKEL (reference sequence). The CDR3 spans 13 residues. V was pared by 2 bases and J by 6 bases, with 7 bases between. The CDR3 nucleotides are TGTGCCAGCAGCCAACGGGACCCCGGGGAGCTGTTTTTT. Protein: CASSQRDPGELFF.

A few counts support this clone. The chain employs TRBV28 and TRBJ2-6, with D maybe TRBD1 (5 bases). Trimming left V 9 bases short and J 0 bases short, with 18 bases between. Germline CDR1 reads MDHEN; CDR2 reads SYDVKM. There are 17 residues in the CDR3. The CDR3 nucleotides read TGTGCCAGATCAAAGGGGATGCATTCCTCTGGGGCCAACGTCCTGACTTTC. It encodes CARSKGMHSSGANVLTF.

The chain couples TRBV6-4 to TRBJ1-6, with no clear D. Trimming took 2 bases from V and 5 from J, leaving 16 bases between them. This CDR3 region has 17 residues. The germline V gene encodes CDR1 MRHNA and CDR2 SNTAGT. CDR3: CASSDGKRIRDNSPLHF. The CDR3 DNA follows: TGTGCCAGCAGTGACGGGAAGAGGATAAGGGATAATTCACCCCTCCACTTT.

This clone was seen just once. The chain combines TRBV28 with TRBJ1-2; D perhaps matches TRBD1 (6 bases). The V gene's germline CDR1 is MDHEN and CDR2 SYDVKM. The CDR3 is 12 residues long. The ends were cut back, 7 bases at V and 7 bases at J, with 13 bases in the middle. The CDR3 sequence: CASTRTGFGYTF. CDR3 nucleotides: TGTGCCAGCACCCGAACAGGGTTTGGCTACACCTTC.